The 26 T cell receptor beta chains listed next were all sequenced from one sample in a study of T cell clonality in common variable immunodeficiency. Repertoires were generated with immunoSEQ multiplex PCR, while TCRdb's copy carries only in-frame clones and drops some. The sample holds tens of thousands of clones, and no clone turns up only once. Sequencing was performed on peripheral blood mononuclear cells. These receptor sequences come from a person between 18 and 75 years old in good health.

This clone was counted ten times or more. The sequence runs out 3 residues before the end of the CDR3; the remainder is reconstructed from the germline J gene. The chain has TRBV5-1 and TRBJ1-1; possibly TRBD1 for D (5 bases). The CDR3 contains 14 residues. Germline loops: CDR1 SGHRS, CDR2 YFSETQ. V was trimmed by 2 bases and J by 5 bases, leaving 13 bases between them. The part of the CDR3 DNA that was read is TGCGCCAGCAGCTTAAGAGCCGGGGGGACTGAA. This sequence encodes CASSLRAGGTE. The full-length CDR3 reads as CASSLRAGGTEAFF.

This clone was found many times. The read ends 3 residues early relative to the CDR3; the germline J gene fills the gap. The chain has TRBV5-1 and TRBJ2-2, with 10 bases fitting TRBD2. Losses at the gene ends were 2 bases for V and 6 bases for J; bases not matched to a gene: 7. The CDR3 has 16 residues. Germline lookup yields CDR1 SGHRS and CDR2 YFSETQ. CDR3 region: CASSLSGGAVPGELFF. The CDR3 DNA, read in part, is TGCGCCAGCAGCTTAAGCGGGGGGGCCGTCCCCGGGGAG. Supplemented by reference TRBV5-1 and TRBJ2-2, the full variable domain reads KAGVTQTPRYLIKTRGQQVTLSCSPISGHRSVSWYQQTPGQGLQFLFEYFSETQRNKGNFPGRFSGRQFSNSRSEMNVSTLELGDSALYLCASSLSGGAVPGELFFGEGSRLTVL.

This clone was picked up many times. With the read ending 3 residues before the CDR3 end, the germline J gene is used to fill in that end. This chain joins TRBV6-1 and TRBJ2-7; 9 nucleotides align to TRBD1. J gave up 2 bases and V 4 bases, and 3 bases lay outside the gene matches. The CDR3 extends over 14 amino acids. Germline V gene data show CDR1 as MNHNS and CDR2 as SASEGT. The chain's CDR3 is CASSADRGAYEQYF. CDR3 DNA, as far as it was read: TGTGCCAGCAGTGCTGACAGGGGGGCCTACGAG.

This clone was counted many times. The read stops 3 residues short of the end of the CDR3; the missing end is completed from the germline J gene. V gene TRBV7-9 combines with J gene TRBJ2-1; D might be TRBD2 (6 bases). Germline V gene sequence: CDR1 SEHNR, CDR2 FQNEAQ (reference sequence). V was clipped by 3 bases and J by 9 bases, with 18 bases between them. The CDR3 runs to 15 residues. The DNA read from the CDR3 is TGTGCCAGCAGCTTCGGAAGGGTCCTGGGGGGTGAG. It specifies CASSFGRVLGGE. The complete CDR3 sequence is CASSFGRVLGGEQFF. The variable domain in full, with the rest retrieved from reference TRBV7-9 and TRBJ2-1, is DTGVSQNPRHKITKRGQNVTFRCDPISEHNRLYWYRQTLGQGPEFLTYFQNEAQLEKSRLLSDRFSAERPKGSFSTLEIQRTEQGDSAMYLCASSFGRVLGGEQFFGPGTRLTVL.

This clone was seen many times. The observed sequence ends 3 residues before the CDR3 terminus, with the missing tail filled in from the germline J gene. The chain employs TRBV5-1 and TRBJ1-1; 7 positions match TRBD1. CDR1 is SGHRS, CDR2 YFSETQ, per germline. The CDR3 consists of 15 residues. V lost 2 bases and J lost 0; bases outside the gene matches: 4. CDR3 bases read: TGCGCCAGCAGCTTAGACAGGGTCATGAACACTGAA. Its translation: CASSLDRVMNTE. The whole CDR3 protein is CASSLDRVMNTEAFF.

This clone came up many times. The read terminates 3 residues before the CDR3 end, so the remaining end is supplied by the germline J gene. The rearrangement joins TRBV7-8 to TRBJ2-3; 8 bases map to TRBD1. The CDR3 spans 15 residues. The germline CDR1 and CDR2 sequences are SGHVS and FQNEAQ. Unmatched junction bases numbered 4, after V lost 5 bases and J lost 0 bases. CDR3 bases read: TGTGCCAGCAGCCTACAGGGGGGAAGCACAGATACG. It yields the protein CASSLQGGSTDT. The whole CDR3 sequence is CASSLQGGSTDTQYF.

In this sample, this clone turned up many times. The read ends 3 residues shy of where the CDR3 ends; the end is completed using the germline J gene. The V and J genes are TRBV14 and TRBJ2-3, with 12 bases fitting TRBD1. With V trimmed by 1 base and J by 7 bases, 3 bases remained unmatched. CDR3 length: 15 amino acids. CDR1 SGHDN and CDR2 FVKESK come from the germline V gene. CDR3 loop: CASSQGDRGLYTQYF. CDR3 DNA (partial): TGTGCCAGCAGCCAAGGGGACAGGGGGCTTTATACG.

In this sample, this clone turned up many times. The read falls 3 residues short of the CDR3 end, and the missing part is taken from the germline J gene. The V and J genes are TRBV10-3 and TRBJ1-4; 7 nucleotides align to TRBD1. CDR3 size: 14 residues. Germline V lookup: CDR1 ENHRY, CDR2 SYGVKD. CDR3 bases read: TGTGCCATCAGTGAGACCGGGACAGTCTCACCA. Translation: CAISETGTVSP. The whole CDR3 protein reads CAISETGTVSPLFF.

This clone was seen at least ten times. The CDR3 loop is CASSPVAGVETQYF. The CDR3 bases that were read are TGTGCCAGCAGTCCCGTAGCGGGCGTCGAGACC. J is TRBJ2-5 and V is TRBV12-3 or TRBV12-4; 7 positions agree with TRBD2. The CDR3 extends 3 residues past the end of the read, so its final part is completed from the germline J gene. CDR3 length: 14 residues. Trimming took 5 bases from V and 5 from J; bases not matched to a gene: 8.

This clone was recorded many times. The missing CDR3 end, 3 residues past where the read stops, is filled in from the germline J gene. The genes are TRBV5-6 and TRBJ2-7; unclear D gene. Germline CDR1 SGHDT, CDR2 YYEEEE. Trimming removed 1 base at V and 0 bases at J, with 5 bases between. CDR3 length equals 13 residues. Incomplete CDR3 DNA: TGTGCCAGCAGCTTGCCCAGCTCCTACGAG. This sequence encodes CASSLPSSYE. The full CDR3 protein reads CASSLPSSYEQYF.

This clone showed up just a few times. The read stops 3 residues short of the end of the CDR3; the missing end is completed from the germline J gene. Other nucleotide sequences from this sample produce the same CDR3. The chain has TRBV5-1 and TRBJ2-5, with TRBD2 identical over 11 bases. Germline trimming cut 9 bases from V and 3 bases from J; bases unmatched to any gene: 7. The CDR3 covers 14 residues. Germline-derived CDR1 and CDR2 are SGHRS and YFSETQ. CDR3 loop: CATNQGLAEETQYF. CDR3 bases read: TGCGCCACTAACCAGGGACTAGCGGAAGAGACC.

In this sample, this clone turned up many times. One end of the junction is discordant with germline, which a read error may explain. Coverage ceases 3 residues before the CDR3 finishes, and the germline J gene fills in the end. V usage is TRBV4-2 and J usage is TRBJ1-1; 7 bases are a match to TRBD1. The CDR3 has 15 residues. Germline V gives CDR1 LGHNA, CDR2 YNFKEQ. The part of the CDR3 DNA that was read is TGCGCCAGCAGCCAAGACAGGGTGGGGAACACTGAA. It codes for CASSQDRVGNTE. The entire CDR3 sequence reads CASSQDRVGNTEAFF.

Concerning this clone itself: Coverage ceases 3 residues before the CDR3 finishes, and the germline J gene fills in the end. The V call is TRBV18, the J call TRBJ1-2; 7 nucleotides agree with TRBD1. Germline-derived CDR1 and CDR2 are KGHSH and LQKENI. CDR3 length equals 15 residues. The sequenced CDR3 bases are TGTGCCAGCTCCCTTCTGGGGGACAGTATCGGCGAC. Amino acid sequence: CASSLLGDSIGD. The CDR3 in its entirety is CASSLLGDSIGDYTF.

Many counts were recorded for this clone. Read data end 3 residues before the CDR3 end; the end is taken from the germline J gene. V and J are TRBV19 and TRBJ1-1; 7 positions agree with TRBD1. With V trimmed by 5 bases and J by 0 bases, 9 bases remained unmatched. The CDR3 covers 16 residues. Germline V gene lookup returns CDR1 LNHDA and CDR2 SQIVND (reference sequence). The CDR3 bases that were read are TGTGCCAGTAGTGTAATACGGACAGGTATGAACACTGAA. It encodes CASSVIRTGMNTE. The complete CDR3 reads CASSVIRTGMNTEAFF.

This clone was seen ten or more times. The read gets to within 3 residues of the CDR3 end, and the germline J gene fills in the rest. The V and J genes are TRBV6-2 or TRBV6-3 and TRBJ1-2, with a weak D call TRBD1 (5 bases). The germline V gene encodes CDR1 MNHEY and CDR2 SVGEGT. CDR3 length equals 13 residues. V was clipped by 6 bases and J by 4 bases, with 12 bases between them. The CDR3 here is CASSRDSSYGYTF. The sequenced part of the CDR3 DNA is TGTGCCAGCAGCCGGGACTCTAGCTATGGC.

This clone was seen only a few times. Read sequence stops 3 residues before the CDR3 end, and the germline J gene provides the missing end. V usage is TRBV30 and J usage is TRBJ1-2, with D perhaps TRBD1 (5 bases). In germline, CDR1 is GTSNPN, CDR2 SVGIG (reference sequence). The CDR3 covers 12 residues. CDR3 sequence reads: CAWSVQAYDYTF. CDR3 bases read: TGTGCCTGGAGTGTACAGGCCTACGAC. The variable domain in full, with the rest retrieved from reference TRBV30 and TRBJ1-2, is SQTIHQWPATLVQPVGSPLSLECTVEGTSNPNLYWYRQAAGRGLQLLFYSVGIGQISSEVPQNLSASRPQDRQFILSSKKLLLSDSGFYLCAWSVQAYDYTFGSGTRLTVV.

This clone was seen repeatedly, ten times or more. The CDR3 end lies 3 residues beyond the end of the read and is filled in from the germline J gene. The rearrangement links TRBV10-1 to TRBJ1-2, with D tentatively TRBD1 (6 bases). Germline V gene data show CDR1 as WNHNN and CDR2 as SYGVQD (reference sequence). This CDR3 comprises 14 residues. The V end lost 6 bases, the J end lost 5 bases, and 16 bases lay between the germline ends. CDR3 DNA (partial): TGCGCCAGCAGCGACGGGACATCGGAATATGGC. Translation gives CASSDGTSEYG. The full CDR3 sequence reads CASSDGTSEYGYTF.

Ten or more counts support this clone. The CDR3 extends 3 residues past the end of the read, so its final part is completed from the germline J gene. This chain joins TRBV7-3 and TRBJ2-1; the match to TRBD1 covers 9 bases. Germline loops: CDR1 SGHTA, CDR2 FQGTGA. The CDR3 is 17 residues long. With 2 bases clipped from V and 4 bases from J, the junction kept 9 bases outside the gene matches. The CDR3: CASSLQAGTGKYNEQFF. The CDR3 bases that were read are TGTGCCAGCAGCTTACAGGCCGGGACAGGGAAATACAATGAG.

The sample holds many counts of this clone. The chain's CDR3 is CSARSATSGPDEQFF. CDR3 DNA, as far as it was read: TGCAGTGCTAGATCGGCGACTAGCGGGCCGGATGAG. This sequence joins TRBV20-1 and TRBJ2-1; TRBD2 aligns across 10 bases. The read comes to an end 3 residues before the CDR3 does, leaving the germline J gene to fill in the end. This CDR3 has 15 amino acids. Germline CDR1 is DFQATT and CDR2 is SNEGSKA (reference sequence). The V segment lost 2 bases and the J segment 8 bases; nucleotides outside the gene matches: 9.

In this sample, this clone turned up many times. CDR3 DNA, as far as it was read: TGCGCCAGCAGCTTGGCCAAAGTAGAGGGCCTTGGGAACTATGGC. Translated: CASSLAKVEGLGNYG. The entire CDR3 sequence reads CASSLAKVEGLGNYGYTF. The gene calls are TRBV5-1 and TRBJ1-2; no clear D gene. Coverage ceases 3 residues before the CDR3 finishes, and the germline J gene fills in the end. Per germline, CDR1 SGHRS and CDR2 YFSETQ. The CDR3 contains 18 residues. V was cut by 0 bases and J by 2 bases, with 20 bases left in between.

Ten or more counts support this clone. The read terminates 3 residues ahead of where the CDR3 ends, so the germline J gene completes it. The rearrangement uses TRBV20-1 and TRBJ1-4; 9 bases fit TRBD1. Per the germline V gene, CDR1 is DFQATT and CDR2 is SNEGSKA (reference sequence). Losses at the gene ends were 5 bases for V and 6 bases for J; bases not matched to a gene: 4. The CDR3 extends over 13 amino acids. The DNA read from the CDR3 is TGCAGTGCTGAGGGGGACAGGGATGAAAAA. It codes for CSAEGDRDEK. The entire CDR3 is CSAEGDRDEKLFF.

This clone has at least ten counts. The read is 3 residues too short to cover the CDR3 end, so that end is filled in from the germline J gene. V usage is TRBV29-1 and J usage is TRBJ1-1; the D gene is possibly TRBD1 (6 bases). This CDR3 has 12 residues. V lost 4 bases and J 7 bases, leaving 13 bases between the germline ends. The germline gives CDR1 SQVTM, CDR2 ANQGSEA. Partial CDR3 DNA: TGCAGCGTTGCAAACAGGGAGGTTGAA. Encoded protein: CSVANREVE. The complete CDR3 protein is CSVANREVEAFF.

This clone was recorded at least ten times. The read terminates 3 residues ahead of where the CDR3 ends, so the germline J gene completes it. This chain links TRBV30 with TRBJ2-7, with 8 bases identical to TRBD2. Germline CDR1 and CDR2: GTSNPN and SVGIG (reference sequence). The CDR3 contains 16 residues. V lost 5 bases to trimming and J lost 4 bases; unmatched junction nucleotides: 16. CDR3 DNA, as far as it was read: TGTGCCTGGGAACCTCTTGCGAGCGGGAGTTTTTACGAG. Protein product: CAWEPLASGSFYE. The entire CDR3 is CAWEPLASGSFYEQYF.

This clone showed up many times. The DNA ends 3 residues before the CDR3 does, and the rest of the CDR3 is filled in from the germline J gene. V gene TRBV30 combines with J gene TRBJ2-7, with TRBD1 as a possible D gene (6 bases). V was trimmed by 2 bases and J by 4 bases, leaving 15 bases between them. Germline CDR1 GTSNPN, CDR2 SVGIG (reference sequence). The CDR3 has 14 amino acids. CDR3 bases read: TGTGCCTGGAGTCTAGGGCAGGGGCTATACGAG. It translates to CAWSLGQGLYE. The entire CDR3 sequence reads CAWSLGQGLYEQYF. The whole variable domain, filled in from reference TRBV30 and TRBJ2-7, reads SQTIHQWPATLVQPVGSPLSLECTVEGTSNPNLYWYRQAAGRGLQLLFYSVGIGQISSEVPQNLSASRPQDRQFILSSKKLLLSDSGFYLCAWSLGQGLYEQYFGPGTRLTVT.

This clone occurred many times. The read is 3 residues too short to cover the CDR3 end, so that end is filled in from the germline J gene. This chain uses TRBV20-1 with TRBJ1-6; D is unclear. This CDR3 comprises 14 residues. V was pared by 0 bases and J by 7 bases, with 10 bases between. Germline V gene sequence: CDR1 DFQATT, CDR2 SNEGSKA (reference sequence). CDR3 sequence reads: CSARDSAANSPLHF. The CDR3 bases that were read are TGCAGTGCTAGAGATTCGGCGGCGAATTCACCC.

This clone was recorded many times. The read falls 3 residues short of the CDR3 end, and the missing part is taken from the germline J gene. The rearrangement links TRBV20-1 to TRBJ2-1, with TRBD2 matching over 7 bases. V was pared by 6 bases and J by 3 bases, with 8 bases of the junction left unmatched. The germline V gene has CDR1 DFQATT and CDR2 SNEGSKA (reference sequence). The CDR3 has 14 residues. Partial CDR3 DNA: TGCAGTGCAACCGGGACTACCCTCTACAATGAG. Protein: CSATGTTLYNE. In full, the CDR3 is CSATGTTLYNEQFF.